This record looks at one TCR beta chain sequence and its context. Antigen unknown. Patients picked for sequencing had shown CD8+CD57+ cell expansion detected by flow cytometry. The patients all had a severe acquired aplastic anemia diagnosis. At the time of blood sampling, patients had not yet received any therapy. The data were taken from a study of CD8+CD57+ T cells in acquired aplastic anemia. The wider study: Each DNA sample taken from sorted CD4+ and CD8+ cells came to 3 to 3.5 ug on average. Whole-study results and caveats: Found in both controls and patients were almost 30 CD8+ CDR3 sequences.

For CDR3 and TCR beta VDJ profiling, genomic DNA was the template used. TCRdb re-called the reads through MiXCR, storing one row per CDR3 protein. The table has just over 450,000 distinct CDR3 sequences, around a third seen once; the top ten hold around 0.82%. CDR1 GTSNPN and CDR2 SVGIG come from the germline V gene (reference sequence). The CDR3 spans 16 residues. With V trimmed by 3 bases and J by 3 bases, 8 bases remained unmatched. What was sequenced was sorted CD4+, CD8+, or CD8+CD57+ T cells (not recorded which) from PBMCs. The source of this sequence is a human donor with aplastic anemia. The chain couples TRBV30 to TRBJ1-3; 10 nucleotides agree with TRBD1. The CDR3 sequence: CAWSSRQGAYGNTIYF. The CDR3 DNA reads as TGTGCCTGGAGCAGTAGACAGGGGGCCTATGGAAACACCATATATTTT.